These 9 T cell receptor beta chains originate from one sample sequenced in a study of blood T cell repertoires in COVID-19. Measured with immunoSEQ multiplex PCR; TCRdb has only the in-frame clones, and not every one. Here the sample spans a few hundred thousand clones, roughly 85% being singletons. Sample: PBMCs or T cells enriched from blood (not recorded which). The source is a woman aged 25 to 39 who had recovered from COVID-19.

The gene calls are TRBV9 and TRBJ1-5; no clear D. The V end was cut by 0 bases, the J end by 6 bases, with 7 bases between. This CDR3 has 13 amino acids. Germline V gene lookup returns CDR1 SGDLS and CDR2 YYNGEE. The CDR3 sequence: CASSVGAAQPQHF. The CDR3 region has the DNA TGTGCCAGCAGCGTAGGGGCAGCTCAGCCCCAGCATTTT.

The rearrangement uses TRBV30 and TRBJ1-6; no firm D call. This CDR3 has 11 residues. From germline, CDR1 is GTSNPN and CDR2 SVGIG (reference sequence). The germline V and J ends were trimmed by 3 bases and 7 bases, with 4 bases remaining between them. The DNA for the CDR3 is TGTGCCTGGAGCCTGAATTCACCCCTCCACTTT. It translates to CAWSLNSPLHF.

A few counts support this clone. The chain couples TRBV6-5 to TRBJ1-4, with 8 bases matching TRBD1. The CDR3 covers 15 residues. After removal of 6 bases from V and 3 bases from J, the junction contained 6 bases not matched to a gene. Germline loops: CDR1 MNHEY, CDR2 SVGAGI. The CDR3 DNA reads TGTGCCAGCAGAAAGACAGGGGCCTCTAATGAAAAACTGTTTTTT. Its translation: CASRKTGASNEKLFF.

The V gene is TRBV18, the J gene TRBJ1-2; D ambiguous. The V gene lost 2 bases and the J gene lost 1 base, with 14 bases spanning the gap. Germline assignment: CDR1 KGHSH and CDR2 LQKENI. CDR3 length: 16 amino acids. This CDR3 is CASSPLGVGYNYGYTF. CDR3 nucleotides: TGTGCCAGCTCACCATTGGGAGTTGGGTATAACTATGGCTACACCTTC.

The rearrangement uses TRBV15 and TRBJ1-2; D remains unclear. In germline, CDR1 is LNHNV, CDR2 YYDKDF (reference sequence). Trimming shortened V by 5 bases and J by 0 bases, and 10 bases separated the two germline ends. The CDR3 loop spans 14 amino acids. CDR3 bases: TGTGCCACCAGCCGAATTAGTACTAACTATGGCTACACCTTC. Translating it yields CATSRISTNYGYTF. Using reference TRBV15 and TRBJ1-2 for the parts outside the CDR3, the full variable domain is DAMVIQNPRYQVTQFGKPVTLSCSQTLNHNVMYWYQQKSSQAPKLLFHYYDKDFNNEADTPDNFQSRRPNTSFCFLDIRSPGLGDTAMYLCATSRISTNYGYTFGSGTRLTVV.

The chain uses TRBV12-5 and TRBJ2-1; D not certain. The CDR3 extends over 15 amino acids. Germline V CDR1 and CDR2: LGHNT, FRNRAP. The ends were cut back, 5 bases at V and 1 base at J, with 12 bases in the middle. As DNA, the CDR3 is TGTGCTAGTGGTGGCGGCACCACATCCTACAATGAGCAGTTCTTC. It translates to CASGGGTTSYNEQFF.

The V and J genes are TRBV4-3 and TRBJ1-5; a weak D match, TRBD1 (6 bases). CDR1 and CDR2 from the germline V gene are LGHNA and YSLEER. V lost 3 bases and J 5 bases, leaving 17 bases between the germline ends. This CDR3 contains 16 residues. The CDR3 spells CASSQTYRALHQPQHF. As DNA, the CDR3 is TGCGCCAGCAGCCAGACATACAGGGCGCTCCATCAGCCCCAGCATTTT.

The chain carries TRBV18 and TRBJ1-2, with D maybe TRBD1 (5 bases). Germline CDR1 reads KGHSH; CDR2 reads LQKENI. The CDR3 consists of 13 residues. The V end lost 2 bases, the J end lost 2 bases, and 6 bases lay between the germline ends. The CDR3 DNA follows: TGTGCCAGCTCACCATCAGGGAACTATGGCTACACCTTC. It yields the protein CASSPSGNYGYTF.

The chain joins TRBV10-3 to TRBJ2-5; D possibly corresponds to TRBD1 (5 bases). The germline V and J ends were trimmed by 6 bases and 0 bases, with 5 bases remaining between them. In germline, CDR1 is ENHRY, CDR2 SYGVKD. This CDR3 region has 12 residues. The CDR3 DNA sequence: TGTGCCATCAGGACAGACCAAGAGACCCAGTACTTC. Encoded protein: CAIRTDQETQYF.